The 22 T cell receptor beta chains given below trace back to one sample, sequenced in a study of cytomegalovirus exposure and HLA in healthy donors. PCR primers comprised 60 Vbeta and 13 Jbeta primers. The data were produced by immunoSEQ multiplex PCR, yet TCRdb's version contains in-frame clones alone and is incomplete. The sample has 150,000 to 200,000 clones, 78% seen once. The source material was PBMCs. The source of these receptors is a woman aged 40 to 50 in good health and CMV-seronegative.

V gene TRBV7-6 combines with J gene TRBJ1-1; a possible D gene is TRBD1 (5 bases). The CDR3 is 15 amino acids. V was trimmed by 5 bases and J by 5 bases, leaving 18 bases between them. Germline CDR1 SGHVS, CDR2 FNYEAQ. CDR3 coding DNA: TGTGCCAGCAGCCCCACGGTTGGGGGGGGTACTGAAGCTTTCTTT. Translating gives CASSPTVGGGTEAFF.

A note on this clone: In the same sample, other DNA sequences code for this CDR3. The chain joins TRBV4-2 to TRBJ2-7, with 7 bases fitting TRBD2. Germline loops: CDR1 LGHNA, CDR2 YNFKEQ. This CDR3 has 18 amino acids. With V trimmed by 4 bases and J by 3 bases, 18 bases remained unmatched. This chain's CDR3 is CASSPSPPGERGNYEQYF. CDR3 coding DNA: TGTGCCAGCAGCCCCTCACCTCCCGGGGAGCGGGGTAACTACGAGCAGTACTTC.

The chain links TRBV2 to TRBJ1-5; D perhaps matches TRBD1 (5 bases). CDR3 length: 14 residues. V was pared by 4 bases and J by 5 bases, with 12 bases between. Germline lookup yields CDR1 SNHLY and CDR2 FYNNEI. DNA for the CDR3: TGTGCCAGCAGTGGCAGGGCCGAAGATCAGCCCCAGCATTTT. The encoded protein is CASSGRAEDQPQHF.

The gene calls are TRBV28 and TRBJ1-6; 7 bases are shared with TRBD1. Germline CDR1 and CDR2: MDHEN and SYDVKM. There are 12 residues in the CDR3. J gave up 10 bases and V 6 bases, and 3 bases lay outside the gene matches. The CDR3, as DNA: TGTGCCAGCAGAGGGGGCAACTCACCCCTCCACTTT. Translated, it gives CASRGGNSPLHF.

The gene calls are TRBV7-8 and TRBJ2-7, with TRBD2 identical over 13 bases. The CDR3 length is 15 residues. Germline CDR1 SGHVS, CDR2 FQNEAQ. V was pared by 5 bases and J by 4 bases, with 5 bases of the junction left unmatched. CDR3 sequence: CASSPRLAGGYEQYF. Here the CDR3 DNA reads TGTGCCAGCAGCCCCAGACTAGCGGGGGGTTACGAGCAGTACTTC. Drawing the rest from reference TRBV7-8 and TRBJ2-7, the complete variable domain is GAGVSQSPRYKVAKRGQDVALRCDPISGHVSLFWYQQALGQGPEFLTYFQNEAQLDKSGLPSDRFFAERPEGSVSTLKIQRTQQEDSAVYLCASSPRLAGGYEQYFGPGTRLTVT.

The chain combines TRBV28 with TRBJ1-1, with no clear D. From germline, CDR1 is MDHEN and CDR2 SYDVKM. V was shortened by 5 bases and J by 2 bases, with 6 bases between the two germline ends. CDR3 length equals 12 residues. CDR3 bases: TGTGCCAGCAGTATTCTTAACACTGAAGCTTTCTTT. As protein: CASSILNTEAFF.

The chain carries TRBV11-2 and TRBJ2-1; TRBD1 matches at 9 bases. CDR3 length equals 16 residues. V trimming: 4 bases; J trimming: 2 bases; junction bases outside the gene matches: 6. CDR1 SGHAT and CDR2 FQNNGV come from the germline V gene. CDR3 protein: CASSSRTGVTYNEQFF. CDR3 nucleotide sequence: TGTGCCAGCAGCTCGAGGACAGGGGTCACCTACAATGAGCAGTTCTTC.

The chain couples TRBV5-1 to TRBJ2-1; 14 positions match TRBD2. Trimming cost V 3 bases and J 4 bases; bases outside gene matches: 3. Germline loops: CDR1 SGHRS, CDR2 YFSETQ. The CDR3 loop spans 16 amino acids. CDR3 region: CASSWGLAGDYNEQFF. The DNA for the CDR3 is TGCGCCAGCAGCTGGGGACTAGCGGGGGATTACAATGAGCAGTTCTTC.

DNA of the CDR3: TGCGCCAGCAGCTTTAGCGGGGGGGCCGTAGAGACCCAGTACTTC. Translated: CASSFSGGAVETQYF. The rearrangement joins TRBV5-1 to TRBJ2-5, with TRBD2 matching 11 bases. This CDR3 is 15 amino acids long. The germline gives CDR1 SGHRS, CDR2 YFSETQ. With 2 bases clipped from V and 4 bases from J, the junction kept 4 bases outside the gene matches.

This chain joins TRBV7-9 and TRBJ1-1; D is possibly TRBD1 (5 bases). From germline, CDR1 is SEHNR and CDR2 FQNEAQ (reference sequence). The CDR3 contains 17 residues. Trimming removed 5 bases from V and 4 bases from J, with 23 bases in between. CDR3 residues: CASSPRDGGKVGTEAFF. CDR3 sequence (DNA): TGTGCCAGCAGCCCCCGGGACGGCGGGAAAGTGGGCACTGAAGCTTTCTTT.

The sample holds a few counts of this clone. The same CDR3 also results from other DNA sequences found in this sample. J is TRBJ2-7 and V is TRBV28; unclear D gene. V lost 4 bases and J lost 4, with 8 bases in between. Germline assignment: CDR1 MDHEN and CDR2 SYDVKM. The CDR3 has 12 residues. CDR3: CASSWAPYEQYF. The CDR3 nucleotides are TGTGCCAGCAGTTGGGCACCTTACGAGCAGTACTTC.

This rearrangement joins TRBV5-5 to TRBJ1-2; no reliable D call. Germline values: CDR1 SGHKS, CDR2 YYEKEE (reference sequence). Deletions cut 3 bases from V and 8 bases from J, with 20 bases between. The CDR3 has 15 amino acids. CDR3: CASSSPVRPSVGYTF. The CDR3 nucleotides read TGTGCCAGCAGCTCCCCTGTCAGGCCGTCCGTCGGCTACACCTTC.

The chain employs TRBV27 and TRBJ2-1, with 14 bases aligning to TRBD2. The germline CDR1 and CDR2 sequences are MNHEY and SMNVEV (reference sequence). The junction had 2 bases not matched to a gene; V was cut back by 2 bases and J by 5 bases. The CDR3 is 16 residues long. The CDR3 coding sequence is TGTGCCAGCAGTTTAAGACTAGCGGGGGGGCACAATGAGCAGTTCTTC. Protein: CASSLRLAGGHNEQFF.

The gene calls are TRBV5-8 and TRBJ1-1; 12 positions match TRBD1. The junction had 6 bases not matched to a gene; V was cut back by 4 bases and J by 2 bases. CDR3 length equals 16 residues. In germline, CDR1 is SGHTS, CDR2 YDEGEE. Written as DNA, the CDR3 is TGTGCCAGCAGCCCCCGGGACAGGGGGCGAAACACTGAAGCTTTCTTT. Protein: CASSPRDRGRNTEAFF.

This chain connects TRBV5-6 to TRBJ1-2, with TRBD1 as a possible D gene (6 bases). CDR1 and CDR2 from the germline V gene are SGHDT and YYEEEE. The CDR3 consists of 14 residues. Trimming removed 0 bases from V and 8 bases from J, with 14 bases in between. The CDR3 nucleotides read TGTGCCAGCAGCTTGGAATACAGGGAAGGAGGCTACACCTTC. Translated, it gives CASSLEYREGGYTF.

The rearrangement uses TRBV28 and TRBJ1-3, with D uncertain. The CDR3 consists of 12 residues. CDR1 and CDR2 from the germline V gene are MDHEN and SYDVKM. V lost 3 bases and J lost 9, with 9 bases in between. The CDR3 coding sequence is TGTGCCAGCAGTTTTGGACTCGGCACCATATATTTT. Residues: CASSFGLGTIYF.

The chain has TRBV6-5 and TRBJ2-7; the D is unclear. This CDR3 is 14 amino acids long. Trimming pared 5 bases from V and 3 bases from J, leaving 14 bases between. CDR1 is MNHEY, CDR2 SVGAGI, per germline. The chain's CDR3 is CASSSPSLHYEQYF. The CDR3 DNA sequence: TGTGCCAGCAGTAGTCCCTCACTCCACTACGAGCAGTACTTC.

In DNA form, the CDR3 reads TGTGCCAGCAGCAACTTAAAAAAGGACAGTAGGTACGAGCAGTACTTC. This codes for CASSNLKKDSRYEQYF. The J gene is TRBJ2-7, the V gene TRBV21-1; TRBD1, the D gene given by the table, was not confirmed from the DNA. TRBV21-1 is an annotated pseudogene. The CDR3 extends over 16 amino acids.

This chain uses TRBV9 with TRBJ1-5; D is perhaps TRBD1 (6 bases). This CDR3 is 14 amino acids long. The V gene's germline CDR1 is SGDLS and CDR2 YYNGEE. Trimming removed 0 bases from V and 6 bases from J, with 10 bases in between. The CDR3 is CASSVGAGAQPQHF. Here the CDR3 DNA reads TGTGCCAGCAGCGTAGGGGCAGGGGCTCAGCCCCAGCATTTT. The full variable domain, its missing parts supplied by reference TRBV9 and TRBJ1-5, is DSGVTQTPKHLITATGQRVTLRCSPRSGDLSVYWYQQSLDQGLQFLIQYYNGEERAKGNILERFSAQQFPDLHSELNLSSLELGDSALYFCASSVGAGAQPQHFGDGTRLSIL.

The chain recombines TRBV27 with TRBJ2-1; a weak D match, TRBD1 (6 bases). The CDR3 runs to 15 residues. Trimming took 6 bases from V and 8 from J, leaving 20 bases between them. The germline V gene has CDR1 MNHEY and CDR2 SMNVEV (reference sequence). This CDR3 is CASSWEQGAEYEQFF. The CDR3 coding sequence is TGTGCCAGCAGCTGGGAACAGGGTGCGGAATATGAGCAGTTCTTC.

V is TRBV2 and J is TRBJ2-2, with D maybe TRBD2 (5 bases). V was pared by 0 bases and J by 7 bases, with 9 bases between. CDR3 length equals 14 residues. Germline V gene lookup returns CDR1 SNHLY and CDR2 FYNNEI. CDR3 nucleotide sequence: TGTGCCAGCAGTGAAGCGCTGGGGAGCGGGGAGCTGTTTTTT. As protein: CASSEALGSGELFF.

CDR3 protein: CASSLSQGNGYTF. The CDR3 DNA follows: TGTGCCAGCAGTTTATCACAGGGGAACGGCTACACCTTC. The chain employs TRBV28 and TRBJ1-2, with TRBD1 matching 7 bases. CDR1 and CDR2 (germline): MDHEN, SYDVKM. The junction had 4 bases not matched to a gene; V was cut back by 1 base and J by 8 bases. CDR3 length equals 13 residues.